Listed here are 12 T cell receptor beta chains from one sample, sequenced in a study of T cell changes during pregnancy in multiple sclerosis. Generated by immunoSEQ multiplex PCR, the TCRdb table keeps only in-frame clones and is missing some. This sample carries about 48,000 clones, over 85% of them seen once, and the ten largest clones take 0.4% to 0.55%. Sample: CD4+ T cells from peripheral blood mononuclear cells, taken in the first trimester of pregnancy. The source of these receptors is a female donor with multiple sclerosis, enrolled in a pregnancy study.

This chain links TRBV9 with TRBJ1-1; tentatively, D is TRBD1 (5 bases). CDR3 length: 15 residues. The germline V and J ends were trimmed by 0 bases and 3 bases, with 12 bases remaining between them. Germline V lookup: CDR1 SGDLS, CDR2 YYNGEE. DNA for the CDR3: TGTGCCAGCAGCGTAGAAGGGGCATCGGACACTGAAGCTTTCTTT. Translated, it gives CASSVEGASDTEAFF.

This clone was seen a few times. CDR3 sequence (DNA): TGCGCCAGCAGCCTAGGGGGGGGTCACAATGAGCAGTTCTTC. This encodes CASSLGGGHNEQFF. The chain uses TRBV4-1 and TRBJ2-1; perhaps TRBD2 as D (7 bases). Per germline, CDR1 MGHRA and CDR2 YSYEKL. The germline V and J ends were trimmed by 4 bases and 5 bases, with 12 bases remaining between them. The CDR3 is made up of 14 amino acids.

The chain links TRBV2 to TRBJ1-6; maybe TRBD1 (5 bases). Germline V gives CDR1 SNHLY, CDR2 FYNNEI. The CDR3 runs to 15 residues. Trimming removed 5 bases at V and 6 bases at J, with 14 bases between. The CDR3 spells CASSREGLANSPLHF. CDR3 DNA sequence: TGTGCCAGCAGTAGGGAGGGGTTGGCTAATTCACCCCTCCACTTT.

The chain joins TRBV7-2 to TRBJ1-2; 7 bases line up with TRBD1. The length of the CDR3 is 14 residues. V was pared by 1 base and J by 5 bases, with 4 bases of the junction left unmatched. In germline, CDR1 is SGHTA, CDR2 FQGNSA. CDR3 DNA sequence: TGTGCCAGCAGCTTAGACAGGGGAAGATATGGCTACACCTTC. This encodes CASSLDRGRYGYTF.

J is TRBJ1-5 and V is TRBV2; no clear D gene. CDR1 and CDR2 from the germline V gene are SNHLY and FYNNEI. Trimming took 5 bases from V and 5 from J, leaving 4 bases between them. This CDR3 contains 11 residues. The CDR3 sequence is CASSSDQPQHF. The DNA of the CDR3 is TGTGCCAGCAGTTCCGATCAGCCCCAGCATTTT.

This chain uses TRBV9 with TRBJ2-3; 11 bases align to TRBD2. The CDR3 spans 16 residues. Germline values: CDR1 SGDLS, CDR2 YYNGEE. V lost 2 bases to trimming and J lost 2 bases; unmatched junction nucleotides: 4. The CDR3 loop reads CASSVRSGGVTDTQYF. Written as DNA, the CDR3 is TGTGCCAGCAGCGTTCGTAGCGGGGGGGTCACAGATACGCAGTATTTT.

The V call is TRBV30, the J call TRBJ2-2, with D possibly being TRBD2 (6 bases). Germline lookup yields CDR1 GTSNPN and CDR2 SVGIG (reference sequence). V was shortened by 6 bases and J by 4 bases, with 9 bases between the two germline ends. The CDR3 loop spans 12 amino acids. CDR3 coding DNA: TGTGCCTGCGGGGGAGGCACCGGGGAGCTGTTTTTT. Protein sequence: CACGGGTGELFF. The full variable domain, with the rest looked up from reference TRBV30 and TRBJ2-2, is SQTIHQWPATLVQPVGSPLSLECTVEGTSNPNLYWYRQAAGRGLQLLFYSVGIGQISSEVPQNLSASRPQDRQFILSSKKLLLSDSGFYLCACGGGTGELFFGEGSRLTVL.

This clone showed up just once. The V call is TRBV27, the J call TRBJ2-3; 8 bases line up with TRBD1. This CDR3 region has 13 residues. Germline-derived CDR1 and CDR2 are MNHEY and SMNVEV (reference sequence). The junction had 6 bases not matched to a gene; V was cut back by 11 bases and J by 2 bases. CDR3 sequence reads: CASRTGLTDTQYF. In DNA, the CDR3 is TGTGCCTCCCGGACAGGGCTCACAGATACGCAGTATTTT.

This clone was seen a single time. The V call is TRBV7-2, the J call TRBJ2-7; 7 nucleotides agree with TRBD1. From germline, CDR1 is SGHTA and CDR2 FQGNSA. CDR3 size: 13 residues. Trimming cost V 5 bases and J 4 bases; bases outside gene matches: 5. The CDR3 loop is CASSQRTGYEQYF. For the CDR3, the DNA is TGTGCCAGCAGCCAGAGGACAGGTTACGAGCAGTACTTC.

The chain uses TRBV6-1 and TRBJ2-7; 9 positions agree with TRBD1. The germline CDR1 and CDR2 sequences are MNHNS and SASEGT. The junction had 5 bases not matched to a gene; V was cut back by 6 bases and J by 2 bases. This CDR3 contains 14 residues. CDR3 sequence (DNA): TGTGCCAGCAGGAGGACAGGGGAGGCCTACGAGCAGTACTTC. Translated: CASRRTGEAYEQYF.

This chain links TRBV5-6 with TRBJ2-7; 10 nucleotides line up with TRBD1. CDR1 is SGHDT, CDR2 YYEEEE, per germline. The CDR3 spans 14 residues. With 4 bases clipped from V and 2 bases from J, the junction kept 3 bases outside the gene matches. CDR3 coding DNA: TGTGCCAGCAGCAAAGGACAGGGGGCCTACGAGCAGTACTTC. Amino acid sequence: CASSKGQGAYEQYF.

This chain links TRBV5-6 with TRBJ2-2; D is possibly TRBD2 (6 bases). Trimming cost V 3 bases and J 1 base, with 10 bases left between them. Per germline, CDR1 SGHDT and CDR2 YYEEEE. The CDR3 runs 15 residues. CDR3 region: CASSWIAENTGELFF. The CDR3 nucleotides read TGTGCCAGCAGCTGGATAGCGGAGAACACCGGGGAGCTGTTTTTT.